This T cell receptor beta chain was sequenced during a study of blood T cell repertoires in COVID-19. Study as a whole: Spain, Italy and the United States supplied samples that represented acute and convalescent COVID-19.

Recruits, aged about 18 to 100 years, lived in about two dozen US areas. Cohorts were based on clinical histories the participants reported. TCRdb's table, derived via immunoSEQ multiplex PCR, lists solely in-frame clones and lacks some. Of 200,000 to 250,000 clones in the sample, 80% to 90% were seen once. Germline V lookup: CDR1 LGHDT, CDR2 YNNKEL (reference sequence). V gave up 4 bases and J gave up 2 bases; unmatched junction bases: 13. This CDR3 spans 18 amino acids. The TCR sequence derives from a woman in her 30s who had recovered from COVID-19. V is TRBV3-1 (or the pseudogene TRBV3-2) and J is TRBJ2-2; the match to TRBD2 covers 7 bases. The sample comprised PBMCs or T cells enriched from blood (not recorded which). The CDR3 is CASSPGLWGRGNTGELFF. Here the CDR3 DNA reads TGTGCCAGCAGCCCGGGACTTTGGGGGAGGGGTAACACCGGGGAGCTGTTTTTT.